The following is a TCR beta chain sequence with its context. The V gene lost 3 bases and the J gene lost 10 bases, with 19 bases spanning the gap. This CDR3 region has 15 residues. Germline CDR1 reads LNHDA; CDR2 reads SQIVND (reference sequence). The sample is drawn from a study of OX40 agonist ivuxolimab in advanced cancers. Data came from immunoSEQ multiplex PCR; TCRdb stores just in-frame clones and leaves some out. Of 60,000 to 75,000 clones listed, around 87% are singletons. With baseline, cycle 4 day 1, and cycle 7 day 1 as timepoints, blood was sampled. The origin of this receptor is an adult with an advanced solid tumor such as melanoma, head and neck, liver or kidney cancer. V usage is TRBV19 and J usage is TRBJ2-4; tentative D call: TRBD2 (6 bases). The material sequenced was CD4+ or CD8+ T cells sorted from blood, taken in a trial of the OX40 agonist ivuxolimab. The CDR3 protein is CASSMNAGPTDIQYF. The CDR3 coding sequence is TGTGCCAGTAGTATGAATGCGGGGCCTACGGATATTCAGTACTTC.